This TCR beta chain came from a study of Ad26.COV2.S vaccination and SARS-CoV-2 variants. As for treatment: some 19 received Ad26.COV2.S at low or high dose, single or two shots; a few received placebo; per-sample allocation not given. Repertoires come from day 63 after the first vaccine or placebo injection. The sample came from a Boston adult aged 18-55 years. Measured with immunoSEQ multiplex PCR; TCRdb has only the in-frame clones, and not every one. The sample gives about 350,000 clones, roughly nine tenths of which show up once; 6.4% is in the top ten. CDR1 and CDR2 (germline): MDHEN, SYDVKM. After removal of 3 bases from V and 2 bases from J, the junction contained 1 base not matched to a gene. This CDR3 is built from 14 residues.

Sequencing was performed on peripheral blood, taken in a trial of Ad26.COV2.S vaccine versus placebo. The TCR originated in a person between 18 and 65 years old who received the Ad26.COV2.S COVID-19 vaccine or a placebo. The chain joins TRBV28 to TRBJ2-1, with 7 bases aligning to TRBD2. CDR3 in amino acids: CASSFGTTYNEQFF. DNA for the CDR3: TGTGCCAGCAGTTTCGGGACTACCTACAATGAGCAGTTCTTC.